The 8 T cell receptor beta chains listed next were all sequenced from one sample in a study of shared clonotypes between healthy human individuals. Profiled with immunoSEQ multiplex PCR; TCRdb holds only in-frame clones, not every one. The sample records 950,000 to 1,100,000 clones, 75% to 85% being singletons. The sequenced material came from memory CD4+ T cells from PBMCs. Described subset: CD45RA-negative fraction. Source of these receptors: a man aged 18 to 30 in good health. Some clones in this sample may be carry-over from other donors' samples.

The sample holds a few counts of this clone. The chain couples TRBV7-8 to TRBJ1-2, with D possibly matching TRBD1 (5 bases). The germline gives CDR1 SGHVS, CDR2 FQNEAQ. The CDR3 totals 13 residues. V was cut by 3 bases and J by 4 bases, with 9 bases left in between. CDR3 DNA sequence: TGTGCCAGCAGCTTGGGGCAGGTCTATGGCTACACCTTC. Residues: CASSLGQVYGYTF.

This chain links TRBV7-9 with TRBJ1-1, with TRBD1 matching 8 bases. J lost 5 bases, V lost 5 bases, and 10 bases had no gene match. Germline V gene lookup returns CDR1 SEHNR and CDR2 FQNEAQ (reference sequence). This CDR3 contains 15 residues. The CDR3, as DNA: TGTGCCAGCAGCCGCCCGGACAGGGTCTTAACTGAAGCTTTCTTT. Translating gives CASSRPDRVLTEAFF.

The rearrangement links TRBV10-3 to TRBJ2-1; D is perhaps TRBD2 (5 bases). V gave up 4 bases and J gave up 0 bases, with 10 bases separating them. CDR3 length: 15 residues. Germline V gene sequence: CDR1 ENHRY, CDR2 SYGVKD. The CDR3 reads CAISAKLDSYNEQFF. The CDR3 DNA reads TGTGCCATCAGTGCAAAACTAGACTCCTACAATGAGCAGTTCTTC.

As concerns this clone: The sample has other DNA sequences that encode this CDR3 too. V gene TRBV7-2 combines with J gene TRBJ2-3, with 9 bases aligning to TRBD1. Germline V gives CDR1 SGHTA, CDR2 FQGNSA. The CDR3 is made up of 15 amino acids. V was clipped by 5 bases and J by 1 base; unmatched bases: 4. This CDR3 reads CASSLRTGGTDTQYF. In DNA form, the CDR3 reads TGTGCCAGCAGCCTCAGGACAGGGGGCACAGATACGCAGTATTTT.

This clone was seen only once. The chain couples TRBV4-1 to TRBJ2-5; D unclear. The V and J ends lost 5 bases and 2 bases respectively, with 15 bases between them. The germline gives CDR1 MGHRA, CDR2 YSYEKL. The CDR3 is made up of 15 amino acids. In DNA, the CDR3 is TGCGCCAGCAGCGCCACTTCGACACGTCAAGAGACCCAGTACTTC. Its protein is CASSATSTRQETQYF.

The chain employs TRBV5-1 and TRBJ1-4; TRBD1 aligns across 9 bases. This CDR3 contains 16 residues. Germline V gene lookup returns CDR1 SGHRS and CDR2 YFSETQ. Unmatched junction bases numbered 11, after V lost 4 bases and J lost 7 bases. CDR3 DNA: TGCGCCAGCAGCCTCAACGCCGACAGGGGGACTGAAAAACTGTTTTTT. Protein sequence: CASSLNADRGTEKLFF.

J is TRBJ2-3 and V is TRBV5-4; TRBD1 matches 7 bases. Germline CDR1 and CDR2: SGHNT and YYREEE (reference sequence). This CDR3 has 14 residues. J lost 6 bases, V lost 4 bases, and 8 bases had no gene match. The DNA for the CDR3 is TGTGCCAGCAGCGATAAACAGGGGACCGATACGCAGTATTTT. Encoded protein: CASSDKQGTDTQYF.

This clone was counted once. CDR3 in amino acids: CASSVQGIWQETQYF. As DNA, the CDR3 is TGCGCCAGCAGCGTACAGGGGATTTGGCAAGAGACCCAGTACTTC. This chain uses TRBV5-1 with TRBJ2-5; 7 bases fit TRBD1. Per the germline V gene, CDR1 is SGHRS and CDR2 is YFSETQ. J gave up 2 bases and V 4 bases, and 8 bases lay outside the gene matches. The CDR3 is made up of 15 amino acids.